This T cell receptor (beta chain) emerged from a study of metastatic and nonmetastatic thyroid tumors. Study-level information: Thyroid patients, malignant and benign, had repertoires compared across blood and tumor or nodule tissue. Findings and limits, study-wide: Reports indicated that malignant thyroid tumors showed significantly higher TCR beta diversity than benign nodules did, in blood and tumor.

Original processing methods: CDR3 was compared across clinicopathological groups, and the resulting differences were used to build a distant-metastasis classifier for papillary thyroid cancer. TCRdb re-called the PCR reads with MiXCR. What appears here as the V and J calls and clone size reflects TCRdb's work, not the paper's. Of around 17,000 clones in the sample, approximately 20% were seen once. This clone was counted only a few times. The antigen remains undetermined. V shed 4 bases, J shed 1 base, and the junction held 7 bases outside the gene matches. CDR3 size: 18 residues. From germline, CDR1 is SGHDN and CDR2 FVKESK. Before thyroid surgery, none of the patients had received any treatment.

The specimen sequenced was adjacent normal tissue. This receptor was obtained from a female donor with papillary thyroid cancer or a benign thyroid nodule (not recorded which). Some clones in this sample may be carry-over from other donors' samples. The chain links TRBV14 to TRBJ2-1; 13 bases match TRBD2. CDR3 coding DNA: TGTGCCAGCAGCCCGGGACTAGCGGGACTAAGATCCTACAATGAGCAGTTCTTC. Encoded protein: CASSPGLAGLRSYNEQFF.